The 4 T cell receptor beta chains in this list originate from one sample, sequenced in a study of beta chain features in type 1 diabetes. General study findings and limits: All four CD4+ subsets of Type 1 diabetes patients contained TCRB CDR3s that were moderately but significantly shorter.

The antigens these receptors bind are not known. Expressed TCRB transcripts got sequenced, as all isolated RNA was reverse transcribed. Some clones are missing from TCRdb's copy, which holds only in-frame ones; the method was immunoSEQ multiplex PCR. The table lists about 660,000 clones, around 15% of them singletons. The source material was naive CD4+ T cells from blood. Every receptor here comes from a young man with type 1 diabetes.

This clone has just a few counts. The J gene is TRBJ2-1, the V gene TRBV11-2; 8 bases fit TRBD2. CDR1 SGHAT and CDR2 FQNNGV come from the germline V gene. The CDR3 contains 15 residues. With V trimmed by 5 bases and J by 9 bases, 12 bases remained unmatched. CDR3 sequence (DNA): TGTGCCAGCAGCCTGCGGGCGGGAGGCCTGAGTGAGCAGTTCTTC. Encoded protein: CASSLRAGGLSEQFF. Full variable domain (missing parts from reference TRBV11-2 and TRBJ2-1): EAGVAQSPRYKIIEKRQSVAFWCNPISGHATLYWYQQILGQGPKLLIQFQNNGVVDDSQLPKDRFSAERLKGVDSTLKIQPAKLEDSAVYLCASSLRAGGLSEQFFGPGTRLTVL.

This clone was found a few times. V and J are TRBV20-1 and TRBJ2-1; TRBD1 or TRBD2 may be the D gene (7 bases each). Germline V CDR1 and CDR2: DFQATT, SNEGSKA (reference sequence). The V gene lost 8 bases and the J gene lost 7 bases, with 12 bases spanning the gap. The CDR3 length is 11 residues. CDR3 protein: CSPQGGNEQFF. Written as DNA, the CDR3 is TGCAGTCCGCAGGGGGGGAATGAGCAGTTCTTC.

V and J are TRBV7-9 and TRBJ2-7; D is perhaps TRBD1 (5 bases). V lost 5 bases and J 2 bases, leaving 16 bases between the germline ends. This CDR3 contains 15 residues. Germline-derived CDR1 and CDR2 are SEHNR and FQNEAQ (reference sequence). CDR3 DNA sequence: TGTGCCAGCAGCCTTGGGGCGTCAGGCCCCTACGAGCAGTACTTC. This gives the protein CASSLGASGPYEQYF.

The rearrangement uses TRBV7-9 and TRBJ2-5; D unresolved. This CDR3 is built from 13 residues. Trimming shortened V by 1 base and J by 5 bases, and 8 bases separated the two germline ends. Germline V gene data show CDR1 as SEHNR and CDR2 as FQNEAQ (reference sequence). The CDR3 sequence is CASSLDIWETQYF. CDR3 nucleotides: TGTGCCAGCAGCTTAGATATCTGGGAGACCCAGTACTTC.